A selection of T cell receptor beta chains follows, all from one sample in a study of blood T cell repertoires in COVID-19. The assay was immunoSEQ multiplex PCR, and TCRdb's table has in-frame clones only and misses some. Among roughly 180,000 clones listed, less than 85% were seen once. The sequenced sample was PBMCs or T cells enriched from blood (not recorded which). The receptors come from a man aged 55 to 70 who had recovered from COVID-19. The CDR3 runs from the conserved cysteine through the conserved F or W. Each record gives: V gene, D gene, clone size, J gene, CDR3 DNA, CDR3 protein. The D gene is left open where the match is weak. Size tells how often a clone was seen (once, few, many) or the class of an expanded clone, and some rows leave it out.

TRBV28	.	.	TRBJ2-7	TGTGCCAGCAGTTTATTGGCTAGCTCCTCCTACGAGCAGTACTTC	CASSLLASSSYEQYF
TRBV2	TRBD2	.	TRBJ2-1	TGTGCCGGGAGACTAGCGGGGATAGATGAGCAGTTCTTC	CAGRLAGIDEQFF
TRBV13	TRBD2	many	TRBJ2-1	TGTGCCAGCAGTCAATATACCCGGGCTAGCGGGAAGGGCTCCTACAATGAGCAGTTCTTC	CASSQYTRASGKGSYNEQFF
TRBV5-1	.	.	TRBJ1-3	TGCGCCAGCAGACGCAATGTGGGGACAAAGGACTCTGGAAACACCATATATTTT	CASRRNVGTKDSGNTIYF
TRBV3-1/TRBV3-2	TRBD1	.	TRBJ2-7	TGTGCCAGCAGCCAATCACAGGGGTTATCCTTCGAGCAGTACTTC	CASSQSQGLSFEQYF
TRBV7-2	.	.	TRBJ2-1	TGTGCCAGCACCTCGCGGTTCGGGTACAACAATGAGCAGTTCTTC	CASTSRFGYNNEQFF
TRBV7-2	TRBD2	.	TRBJ2-3	TGTGCCAGCAGCTTAGGTCACGGGGGGGTCCGCACAGATACGCAGTATTTT	CASSLGHGGVRTDTQYF
TRBV23-1	.	once	TRBJ1-5	TGCGCCAGCAGTCAGGGGGGAAGCAATCAGCCCCAGCATTTT	CASSQGGSNQPQHF
TRBV5-8	.	.	TRBJ1-4	TGTGCCAGCAGCCCCCGATGGGGGGAGGACGAAAAACTGTTTTTT	CASSPRWGEDEKLFF
TRBV18	.	.	TRBJ2-5	TGTGCCAGCTCACCGCTGGGACTCAAGAAGGAGACCCAGTACTTC	CASSPLGLKKETQYF
TRBV12-3/TRBV12-4	TRBD2	few	TRBJ2-2	TGTGCCAGCAGGAAGCGGGACGGGGAGCTGTTTTTT	CASRKRDGELFF
TRBV11-2	.	once	TRBJ1-6	TGTGCCAGCAGCTTAGAGGGAGGTTCACCCCTCCACTTT	CASSLEGGSPLHF
TRBV7-7	.	.	TRBJ2-2	TGTGCCAGCAGCCGCCGAGTTGGGGGGATCACCGGGGAGCTGTTTTTT	CASSRRVGGITGELFF
TRBV3-1/TRBV3-2	.	.	TRBJ2-7	TGTGCCAGCAGCCAAGTCTGGGGCGGAGCCCAGGTCTACGAGCAGTACTTC	CASSQVWGGAQVYEQYF
TRBV7-2	.	.	TRBJ1-5	TGTGCCAGCAGCTTAGGAAGTGAGCAGCCCCAGCATTTT	CASSLGSEQPQHF
TRBV19	TRBD2	.	TRBJ2-7	TGTGCCAGTAGTACCGTAGCGGGAGGGCCTTACGAGCAGTACTTC	CASSTVAGGPYEQYF
TRBV9	.	few	TRBJ2-7	TGTGCCAGCAGCCCTCAAGGGGCCAGTCACTACGAGCAGTACTTC	CASSPQGASHYEQYF
TRBV3-1/TRBV3-2	.	.	TRBJ2-3	TGTGCCAGCAGCCTGACTCTCTGGGATACGCAGTATTTT	CASSLTLWDTQYF
TRBV19	TRBD1	.	TRBJ1-2	TGTGCCAGTAGTATCAATAGGGGGCGATGGAACTATGGCTACACCTTC	CASSINRGRWNYGYTF
TRBV11-2	.	.	TRBJ1-3	TGTGCCAGCAGCCCCTCGGGGGCTGGAAACACCATATATTTT	CASSPSGAGNTIYF